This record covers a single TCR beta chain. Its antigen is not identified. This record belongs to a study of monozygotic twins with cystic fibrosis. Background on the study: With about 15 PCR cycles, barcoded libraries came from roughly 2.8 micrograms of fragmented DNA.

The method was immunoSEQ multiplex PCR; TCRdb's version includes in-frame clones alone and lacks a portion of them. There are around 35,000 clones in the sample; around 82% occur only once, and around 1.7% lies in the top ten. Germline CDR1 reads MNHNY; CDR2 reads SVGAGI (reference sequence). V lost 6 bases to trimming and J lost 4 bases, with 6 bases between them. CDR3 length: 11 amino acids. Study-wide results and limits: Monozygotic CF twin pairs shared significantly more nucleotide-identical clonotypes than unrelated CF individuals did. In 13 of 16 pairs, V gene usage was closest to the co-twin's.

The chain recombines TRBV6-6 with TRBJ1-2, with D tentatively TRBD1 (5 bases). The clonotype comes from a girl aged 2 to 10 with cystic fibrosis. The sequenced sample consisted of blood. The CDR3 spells CASRRGYGYTF. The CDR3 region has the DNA TGTGCCAGCAGGAGGGGCTATGGCTACACCTTC.